This record looks at one TCR beta chain sequence and its context. Germline V gives CDR1 SGHRS, CDR2 YFSETQ. The CDR3 is 18 amino acids. V lost 4 bases and J lost 0; bases outside the gene matches: 8. TCRdb's table, derived via immunoSEQ multiplex PCR, lists solely in-frame clones and lacks some. The table lists about 44,000 clones, approximately 80% of them singletons. The data derive from a study of OX40 agonist ivuxolimab in advanced cancers. The receptor's source is an adult with an advanced solid tumor such as melanoma, head and neck, liver or kidney cancer. This sample comprised CD4+ or CD8+ T cells sorted from blood, obtained in a trial of the OX40 agonist ivuxolimab. The chain couples TRBV5-1 to TRBJ2-5; 14 bases map to TRBD2. CDR3 DNA: TGCGCCAGCAGCCTTGGGACTAGCGGGAGCTGGTACCAAGAGACCCAGTACTTC. Residues: CASSLGTSGSWYQETQYF.